Following are 2 T cell receptor beta chains from one sample sequenced in a study of T cell responses to AZD1222 COVID-19 vaccine. Profiled with immunoSEQ multiplex PCR; TCRdb holds only in-frame clones, not every one. The data show about 120,000 clones, 80% to 90% seen once. The input for sequencing was peripheral blood, taken on day 0 of AZD1222 vaccination. The source is an adult in good health.

This chain uses TRBV19 with TRBJ2-6, with D perhaps TRBD1 (6 bases). Germline values: CDR1 LNHDA, CDR2 SQIVND (reference sequence). This CDR3 comprises 15 residues. The ends were cut back, 7 bases at V and 2 bases at J, with 12 bases in the middle. The CDR3 is CASNNRATGANVLTF. CDR3 DNA: TGTGCCAGTAACAACAGGGCCACTGGGGCCAACGTCCTGACTTTC.

The chain couples TRBV5-4 to TRBJ2-7; 9 nucleotides match TRBD1. Germline CDR1 is SGHNT and CDR2 is YYREEE (reference sequence). V shed 8 bases, J shed 0 bases, and the junction held 3 bases outside the gene matches. The CDR3 is 13 amino acids. CDR3 protein: CASTGGPSYEQYF. Here the CDR3 DNA reads TGTGCCAGTACAGGGGGCCCCTCCTACGAGCAGTACTTC. The variable domain in full, completed from reference TRBV5-4 and TRBJ2-7, reads ETGVTQSPTHLIKTRGQQVTLRCSSQSGHNTVSWYQQALGQGPQFIFQYYREEENGRGNFPPRFSGLQFPNYSSELNVNALELDDSALYLCASTGGPSYEQYFGPGTRLTVT.